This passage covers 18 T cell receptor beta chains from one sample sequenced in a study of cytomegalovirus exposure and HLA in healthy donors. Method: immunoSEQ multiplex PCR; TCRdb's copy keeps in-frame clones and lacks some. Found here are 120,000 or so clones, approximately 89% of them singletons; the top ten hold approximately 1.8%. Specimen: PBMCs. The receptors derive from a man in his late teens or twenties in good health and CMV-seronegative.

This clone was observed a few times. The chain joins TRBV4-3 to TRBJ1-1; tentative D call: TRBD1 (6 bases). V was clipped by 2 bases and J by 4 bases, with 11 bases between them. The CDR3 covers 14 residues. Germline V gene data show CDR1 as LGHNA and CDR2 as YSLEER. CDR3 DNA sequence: TGCGCCAGCAGCCAACGGCTGGGGGCCACTGAAGCTTTCTTT. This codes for CASSQRLGATEAFF.

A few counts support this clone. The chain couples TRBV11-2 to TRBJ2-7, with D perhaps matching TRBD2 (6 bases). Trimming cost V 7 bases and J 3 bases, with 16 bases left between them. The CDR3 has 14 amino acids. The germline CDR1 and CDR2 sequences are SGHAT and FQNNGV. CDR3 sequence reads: CASTAGTWYYEQYF. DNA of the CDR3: TGTGCCAGCACAGCTGGGACTTGGTACTACGAGCAGTACTTC. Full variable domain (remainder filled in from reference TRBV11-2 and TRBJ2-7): EAGVAQSPRYKIIEKRQSVAFWCNPISGHATLYWYQQILGQGPKLLIQFQNNGVVDDSQLPKDRFSAERLKGVDSTLKIQPAKLEDSAVYLCASTAGTWYYEQYFGPGTRLTVT.

The CDR3 coding sequence is TGTGCCAGCAGCCCCACTCTAGCGGGGGGCCTACAACAGATGTACTTC. This codes for CASSPTLAGGLQQMYF. This chain joins TRBV11-2 and TRBJ2-7, with TRBD2 matching over 11 bases. Germline CDR1 reads SGHAT; CDR2 reads FQNNGV. V was clipped by 5 bases and J by 12 bases; unmatched bases: 18. The CDR3 runs to 16 residues.

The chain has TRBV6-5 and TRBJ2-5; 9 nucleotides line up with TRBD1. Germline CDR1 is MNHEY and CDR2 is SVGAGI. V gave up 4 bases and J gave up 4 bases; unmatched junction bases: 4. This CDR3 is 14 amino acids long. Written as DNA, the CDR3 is TGTGCCAGCAGTTTCACAGGGGGCCGAGAGACCCAGTACTTC. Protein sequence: CASSFTGGRETQYF.

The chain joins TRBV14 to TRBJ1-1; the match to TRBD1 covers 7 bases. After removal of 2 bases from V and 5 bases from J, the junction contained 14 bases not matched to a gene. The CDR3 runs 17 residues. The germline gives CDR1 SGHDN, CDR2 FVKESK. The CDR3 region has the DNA TGTGCCAGCAGCCAACAGGGGGTGATCATTAGAGGAACTGAAGCTTTCTTT. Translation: CASSQQGVIIRGTEAFF.

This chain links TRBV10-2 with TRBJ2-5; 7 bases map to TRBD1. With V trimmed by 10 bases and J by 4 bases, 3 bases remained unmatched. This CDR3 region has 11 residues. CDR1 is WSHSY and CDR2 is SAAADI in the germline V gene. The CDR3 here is CATTGRETQYF. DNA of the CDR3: TGCGCCACGACAGGGAGAGAGACCCAGTACTTC.

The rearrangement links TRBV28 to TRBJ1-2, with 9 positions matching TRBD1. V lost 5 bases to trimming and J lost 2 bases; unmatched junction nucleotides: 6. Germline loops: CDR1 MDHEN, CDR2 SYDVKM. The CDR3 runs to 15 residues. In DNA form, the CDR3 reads TGTGCCAGCAGTGAGGGAGGGACAGGGAACTATGGCTACACCTTC. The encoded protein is CASSEGGTGNYGYTF.

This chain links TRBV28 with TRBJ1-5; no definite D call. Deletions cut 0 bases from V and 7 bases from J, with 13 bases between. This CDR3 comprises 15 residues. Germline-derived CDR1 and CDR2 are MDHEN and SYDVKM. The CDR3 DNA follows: TGTGCCAGCAGTTTATGCCCTTATGAGGAACAGCCCCAGCATTTT. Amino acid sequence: CASSLCPYEEQPQHF.

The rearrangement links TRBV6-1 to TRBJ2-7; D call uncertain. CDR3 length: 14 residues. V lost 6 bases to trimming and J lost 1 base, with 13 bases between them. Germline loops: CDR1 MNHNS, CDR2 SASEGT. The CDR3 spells CASSVGSASYEQYF. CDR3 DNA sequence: TGTGCCAGCAGCGTAGGAAGCGCGTCCTACGAGCAGTACTTC.

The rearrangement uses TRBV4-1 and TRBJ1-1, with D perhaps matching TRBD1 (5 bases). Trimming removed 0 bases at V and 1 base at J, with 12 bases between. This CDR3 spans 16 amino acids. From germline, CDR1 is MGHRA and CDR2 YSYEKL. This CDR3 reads CASSQERGRANTEAFF. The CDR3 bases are TGCGCCAGCAGCCAAGAGCGGGGCAGGGCGAACACTGAAGCTTTCTTT.

The CDR3 reads CASSLRAAGRPMIQQFF. The CDR3 nucleotides read TGCGCCAGCAGCCTCCGGGCGGCGGGAAGGCCAATGATTCAGCAGTTCTTC. The chain uses TRBV4-1 and TRBJ2-1; a weak D match, TRBD2 (6 bases). The length of the CDR3 is 17 residues. V was pared by 4 bases and J by 11 bases, with 27 bases between. Germline values: CDR1 MGHRA, CDR2 YSYEKL.

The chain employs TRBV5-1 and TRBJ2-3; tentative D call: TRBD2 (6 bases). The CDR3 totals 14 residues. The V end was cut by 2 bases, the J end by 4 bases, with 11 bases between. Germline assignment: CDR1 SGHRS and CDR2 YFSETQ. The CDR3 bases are TGCGCCAGCAGCTTTTCGGGGGAACCAGATACGCAGTATTTT. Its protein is CASSFSGEPDTQYF.

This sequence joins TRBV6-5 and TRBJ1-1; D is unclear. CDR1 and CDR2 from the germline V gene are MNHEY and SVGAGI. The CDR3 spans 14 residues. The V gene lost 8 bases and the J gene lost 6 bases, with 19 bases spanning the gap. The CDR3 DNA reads TGTGCCAGCCGCCCTCAGGAGGGTTTTTCTGAAGCTTTCTTT. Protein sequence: CASRPQEGFSEAFF.

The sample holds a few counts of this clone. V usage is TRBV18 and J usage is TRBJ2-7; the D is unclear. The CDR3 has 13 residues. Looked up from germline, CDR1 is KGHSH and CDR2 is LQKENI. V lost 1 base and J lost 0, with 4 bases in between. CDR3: CASSPQSSYEQYF. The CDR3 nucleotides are TGTGCCAGCTCACCACAGAGCTCCTACGAGCAGTACTTC.

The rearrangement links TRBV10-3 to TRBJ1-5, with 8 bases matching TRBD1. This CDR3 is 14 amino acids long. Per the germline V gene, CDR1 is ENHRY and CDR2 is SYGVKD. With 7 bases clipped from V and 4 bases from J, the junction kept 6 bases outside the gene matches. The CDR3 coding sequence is TGTGCCATCAAGACAGGGGAAAATAATCAGCCCCAGCATTTT. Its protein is CAIKTGENNQPQHF.

The chain's CDR3 is CASSQGVGQGNGYTF. CDR3 DNA: TGCGCCAGCAGCCAAGGAGTTGGACAGGGGAATGGCTACACCTTC. This sequence joins TRBV4-3 and TRBJ1-2, with TRBD1 identical over 9 bases. CDR3 length: 15 residues. The trim removed 1 base at V and 6 bases at J, leaving 6 bases unmatched. CDR1 is LGHNA and CDR2 is YSLEER in the germline V gene.

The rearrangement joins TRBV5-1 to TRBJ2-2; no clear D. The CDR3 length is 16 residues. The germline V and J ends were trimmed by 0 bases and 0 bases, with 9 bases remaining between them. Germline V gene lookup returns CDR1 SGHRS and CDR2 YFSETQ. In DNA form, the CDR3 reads TGCGCCAGCAGCTTGGCCACTCGATCGAACACCGGGGAGCTGTTTTTT. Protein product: CASSLATRSNTGELFF.

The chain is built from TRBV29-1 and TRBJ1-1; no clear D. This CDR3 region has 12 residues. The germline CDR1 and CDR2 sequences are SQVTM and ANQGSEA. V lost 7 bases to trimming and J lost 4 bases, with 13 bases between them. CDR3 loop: CSATEGGTEAFF. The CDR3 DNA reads TGCAGCGCAACGGAGGGTGGCACTGAAGCTTTCTTT.